This passage covers 7 T cell receptor beta chains from one sample sequenced in a study of blood T cell repertoires in COVID-19. Sequencing used immunoSEQ multiplex PCR; TCRdb keeps in-frame clones, though not all of them. This repertoire shows hundreds of thousands of clones, about 85% found once; its top ten account for more than 10%. Sequencing was performed on peripheral blood. Receptor source: a human donor in a cohort sampled during active COVID-19.

The table lists this clone with a count of one. The chain links TRBV10-3 to TRBJ1-2; maybe TRBD1 (5 bases). Germline V gene sequence: CDR1 ENHRY, CDR2 SYGVKD. V gave up 3 bases and J gave up 7 bases, with 15 bases separating them. The CDR3 sequence is 14 residues long. CDR3 residues: CAISDTTGAPGYTF. The CDR3 coding sequence is TGTGCCATCAGTGATACTACAGGCGCCCCTGGCTACACCTTC.

The chain uses TRBV21-1 and TRBJ2-3; the DNA was not compared with TRBD2, the D call given in the table. TRBV21-1 is deemed a pseudogene. This CDR3 is built from 14 residues. Here the CDR3 DNA reads TGTGCCAGCAGCTTCGGCGGGCTCACAGATACGCAGTATTTT. It is translated as CASSFGGLTDTQYF.

The chain couples TRBV10-1 to TRBJ2-7, with a tentative D call TRBD2 (5 bases). Germline lookup yields CDR1 WNHNN and CDR2 SYGVQD (reference sequence). V was trimmed by 7 bases and J by 1 base, leaving 11 bases between them. The CDR3 covers 13 residues. The CDR3 DNA sequence: TGCGCCAGCACCCGGGGAGATTCCTACGAGCAGTACTTC. It yields the protein CASTRGDSYEQYF.

The V and J genes are TRBV19 and TRBJ1-6; D is unresolved. The CDR3 covers 15 residues. The germline CDR1 and CDR2 sequences are LNHDA and SQIVND (reference sequence). Trimming took off 5 bases at V and 7 bases at J, with 15 bases between the two ends. CDR3 protein: CASSSQASGNSPLHF. For the CDR3, the DNA is TGTGCCAGTAGTTCGCAGGCATCTGGGAATTCACCCCTCCACTTT. Using reference TRBV19 and TRBJ1-6 for the parts outside the CDR3, the full variable domain is DGGITQSPKYLFRKEGQNVTLSCEQNLNHDAMYWYRQDPGQGLRLIYYSQIVNDFQKGDIAEGYSVSREKKESFPLTVTSAQKNPTAFYLCASSSQASGNSPLHFGNGTRLTVT.

This clone came up a few times. V usage is TRBV21-1 and J usage is TRBJ1-2; TRBD1 is taken as the D call from the table, unchecked against the DNA. TRBV21-1 is marked as a pseudogene. This CDR3 has 13 amino acids. The CDR3 loop is CASRTGGAYGYTF. CDR3 in DNA: TGTGCCAGCAGGACAGGGGGAGCCTATGGCTACACCTTC.

As to this clone: Sequence at one end of the junction differs from germline and may be a read error. CDR3 nucleotides: TGCGCCAGCAGCCAAGTCGCCCTTCCCGGGACAGGGAACTTC. This codes for CASSQVALPGTGNF. This chain uses TRBV4-1 with TRBJ2-7, with 9 nucleotides matching TRBD1. Germline assignment: CDR1 MGHRA and CDR2 YSYEKL. The CDR3 has 14 residues.

CDR3: CASSVFGTTQETQYF. Here the CDR3 DNA reads TGTGCCAGCAGTGTTTTTGGGACTACCCAAGAGACCCAGTACTTC. J is TRBJ2-5 and V is TRBV2, with TRBD2 matching 7 bases. The CDR3 covers 15 residues. Germline CDR1 SNHLY, CDR2 FYNNEI. V lost 4 bases to trimming and J lost 1 base; unmatched junction nucleotides: 6.